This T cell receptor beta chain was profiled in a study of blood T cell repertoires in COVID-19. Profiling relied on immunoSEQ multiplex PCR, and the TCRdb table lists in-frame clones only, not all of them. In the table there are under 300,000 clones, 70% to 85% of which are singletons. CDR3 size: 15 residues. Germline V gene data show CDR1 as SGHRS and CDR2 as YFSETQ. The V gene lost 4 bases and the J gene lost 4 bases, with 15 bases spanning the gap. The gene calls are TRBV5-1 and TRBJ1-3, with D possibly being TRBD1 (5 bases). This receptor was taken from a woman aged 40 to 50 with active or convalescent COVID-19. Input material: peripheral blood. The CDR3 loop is CASSTRAGEGNTIYF. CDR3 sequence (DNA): TGCGCCAGCAGCACCCGGGCGGGGGAAGGAAACACCATATATTTT.